This TCR beta chain was documented in a study of STAT3 mutations in large granular lymphocyte leukemia. Across the study: Among longitudinally sequenced T-LGLL patients, roughly half had canonical activating STAT3 mutations detected. Over half of T-LGLL patients had one or more immunosuppressive regimens. Points from the study as a whole: Clonal expansion was inferred from other time points because no sample existed at each clone's first appearance. After therapy, about 35% of the 18 patients switched clonotypes, all new clones STAT3 wild type. At least one immunodominant TCR beta clonotype appeared in every T-cell large granular lymphocyte leukemia patient.

Clones were read by immunoSEQ multiplex PCR, and TCRdb kept only the in-frame ones, dropping some. The sample lists around 2,100 clones; 67% were seen once. Notes on this clone: Its antigen is unidentified.

The V gene's germline CDR1 is SEHNR and CDR2 FQNEAQ (reference sequence). The CDR3 has 14 residues. The V segment lost 6 bases and the J segment 5 bases; nucleotides outside the gene matches: 7. The origin of this receptor is a man aged 55 to 69 with T-cell large granular lymphocyte leukemia. Some clones in this sample may be carry-over from other donors' samples. V is TRBV7-9 and J is TRBJ1-2; 9 bases map to TRBD1. The specimen was peripheral blood mononuclear cells. CDR3 residues: CASRLDRGEYGYTF. In DNA form, the CDR3 reads TGTGCCAGCAGACTCGACAGGGGGGAGTATGGCTACACCTTC.